The 26 T cell receptor beta chains below come from one sample, sequenced in a study of post-analysis software for immune sequencing data. Study-level points and caveats: About five TRBV segments occurring more often in patients than controls included TRBV5-6, TRBV5-1 and TRBV20-1.

Their antigens are not known. The library was made from cDNA and included unique molecular identifiers. MiXCR, run by TCRdb on the PCR reads, gives a single entry per CDR3 protein. The table lists roughly 800,000 distinct CDR3 sequences, roughly 27% of them singletons. The sequencing sample was made of blood. These receptors all come from a girl between 5 and 17 years old with multiple sclerosis.

This clonotype has more than one count but fewer than ten. The chain employs TRBV20-1 and TRBJ2-7; 14 bases map to TRBD2. This CDR3 is built from 15 residues. Germline CDR1 is DFQATT and CDR2 is SNEGSKA (reference sequence). The V segment lost 4 bases and the J segment 3 bases; nucleotides outside the gene matches: 5. The DNA for the CDR3 is TGCAGTGCTACCTCGACTAGCGGGAGGGACTACGAGCAGTACTTC. It specifies CSATSTSGRDYEQYF.

On this clonotype: At one boundary the junction diverges from the germline segment, which might be a read error. The genes are TRBV7-2 and TRBJ1-2; D is uncertain. Looked up from germline, CDR1 is SGHTA and CDR2 is FQGNSA. CDR3 size: 11 residues. The CDR3 spells CANSPSGGYTF. In nucleotides, the CDR3 is TGTGCCAACAGCCCAAGTGGAGGCTACACCTTC.

The CDR3, as DNA: TGTGCCAGCAGTCCCGGGATGGGGGGCCTCAATGAAAAACTGTTTTTT. It specifies CASSPGMGGLNEKLFF. The chain joins TRBV12-3 or TRBV12-4 to TRBJ1-4; tentatively, D is TRBD1 (6 bases). The V end lost 5 bases, the J end lost 5 bases, and 18 bases lay between the germline ends. CDR3 length: 16 amino acids.

This clonotype was detected a few times. V usage is TRBV7-8 and J usage is TRBJ1-1, with no clear D. This CDR3 is 13 amino acids long. V lost 5 bases and J 0 bases, leaving 7 bases between the germline ends. Looked up from germline, CDR1 is SGHVS and CDR2 is FQNEAQ. This chain's CDR3 is CASSRTMNTEAFF. The CDR3 DNA sequence: TGTGCCAGCAGCCGTACGATGAACACTGAAGCTTTCTTT.

This clonotype was detected only a few times. This sequence joins TRBV9 and TRBJ2-1; D ambiguous. This CDR3 has 16 residues. V was cut by 0 bases and J by 4 bases, with 14 bases left in between. Germline V gene lookup returns CDR1 SGDLS and CDR2 YYNGEE. Here the CDR3 DNA reads TGTGCCAGCAGCGTAGGGTCTGGGTCATCTTACAATGAGCAGTTCTTC. Its translation: CASSVGSGSSYNEQFF.

This clonotype was found a few times. This chain connects TRBV7-2 to TRBJ1-4, with D perhaps matching TRBD1 (5 bases). The CDR3 totals 14 residues. CDR1 and CDR2 from the germline V gene are SGHTA and FQGNSA. V gave up 4 bases and J gave up 4 bases, with 10 bases separating them. The CDR3: CASSSGPINEKLFF. The CDR3 coding sequence is TGTGCCAGCAGCTCGGGACCGATTAATGAAAAACTGTTTTTT. Filled out from reference TRBV7-2 and TRBJ1-4, the complete variable domain reads GAGVSQSPSNKVTEKGKDVELRCDPISGHTALYWYRQSLGQGLEFLIYFQGNSAPDKSGLPSDRFSAERTGGSVSTLTIQRTQQEDSAVYLCASSSGPINEKLFFGSGTQLSVL.

The chain has TRBV6-2 or TRBV6-3 and TRBJ2-3; D possibly uses TRBD1 or TRBD2 (5 bases each). The CDR3 has 15 residues. Germline V gene data show CDR1 as MNHEY and CDR2 as SVGEGT. V was trimmed by 7 bases and J by 4 bases, leaving 18 bases between them. The chain's CDR3 is CASNSRGRGADTQYF. CDR3 coding DNA: TGTGCCAGCAACTCCCGGGGAAGAGGGGCAGATACGCAGTATTTT.

This clonotype has only a few counts. The chain's CDR3 is CASSPRFRRGSSYNSPLHF. The CDR3 DNA reads TGTGCCAGCAGTCCCCGCTTTAGGAGGGGGAGCTCCTATAATTCACCCCTCCACTTT. The J gene is TRBJ1-6, the V gene TRBV6-1; tentative D call: TRBD1 (6 bases). V was trimmed by 5 bases and J by 0 bases, leaving 20 bases between them. Germline-derived CDR1 and CDR2 are MNHNS and SASEGT. CDR3 length equals 19 residues.

This clonotype came up many times. The chain carries TRBV6-5 and TRBJ2-3; D remains unclear. V was pared by 2 bases and J by 5 bases, with 11 bases between. This CDR3 region has 14 residues. Germline loops: CDR1 MNHEY, CDR2 SVGAGI. Here the CDR3 reads CASSYGPIGDTQYF. The CDR3, as DNA: TGTGCCAGCAGTTACGGGCCTATAGGAGATACGCAGTATTTT.

This clonotype was picked up a small number of times. The chain recombines TRBV20-1 with TRBJ2-7; 13 nucleotides agree with TRBD2. From germline, CDR1 is DFQATT and CDR2 SNEGSKA (reference sequence). The J segment lost 3 bases and the V segment lost 4 bases, leaving 3 bases of the junction unmatched. The CDR3 covers 14 residues. DNA for the CDR3: TGCAGTGCTACCGGGACTAGCGGGGTCTACGAGCAGTACTTC. This sequence encodes CSATGTSGVYEQYF.

This sequence joins TRBV11-2 and TRBJ2-5; TRBD1 matches at 8 bases. The DNA end is a closer match to TRBJ2-7, so the J assignment may be wrong. CDR3 length equals 16 residues. CDR1 is SGHAT and CDR2 is FQNNGV in the germline V gene. CDR3 DNA sequence: TGTGCCAGCAGCTCACCGGGGACAGGAACACGTTACGAGCAGTACTTC. Translation: CASSSPGTGTRYEQYF.

This clonotype was observed a handful of times. This chain joins TRBV5-1 and TRBJ1-6, with D unclear. Germline V gene lookup returns CDR1 SGHRS and CDR2 YFSETQ. Trimming left V 4 bases short and J 1 base short, with 12 bases between. This CDR3 has 16 residues. The CDR3 is CASSPQRASYNSPLHF. The CDR3 DNA sequence: TGCGCCAGCAGCCCGCAAAGGGCATCCTATAATTCACCCCTCCACTTT. Together with reference TRBV5-1 and TRBJ1-6, the CDR3 gives the full variable domain: KAGVTQTPRYLIKTRGQQVTLSCSPISGHRSVSWYQQTPGQGLQFLFEYFSETQRNKGNFPGRFSGRQFSNSRSEMNVSTLELGDSALYLCASSPQRASYNSPLHFGNGTRLTVT.

This clonotype occurred many times. This chain connects TRBV29-1 to TRBJ2-1, with TRBD2 matching over 12 bases. Trimming cost V 5 bases and J 0 bases; bases outside gene matches: 14. The CDR3 extends over 19 amino acids. The germline CDR1 and CDR2 sequences are SQVTM and ANQGSEA. The CDR3 here is CSVTDRGLAGPVSYNEQFF. CDR3 bases: TGCAGCGTTACAGACAGGGGACTAGCGGGTCCCGTCTCCTACAATGAGCAGTTCTTC.

In this sample, this clonotype turned up a few times. This chain uses TRBV7-2 with TRBJ2-7; 13 positions agree with TRBD2. This CDR3 comprises 16 residues. Per germline, CDR1 SGHTA and CDR2 FQGNSA. The trim removed 3 bases at V and 3 bases at J, leaving 5 bases unmatched. CDR3 residues: CASSLPGLAGFYEQYF. The CDR3 DNA reads TGTGCCAGCAGCTTGCCGGGACTAGCGGGATTCTACGAGCAGTACTTC.

This clonotype came up a few times. This chain links TRBV15 with TRBJ2-3; TRBD2 matches at 13 bases. CDR1 LNHNV and CDR2 YYDKDF come from the germline V gene (reference sequence). The CDR3 spans 16 residues. V shed 5 bases and J 4 bases; nucleotides not matched to a gene: 6. The CDR3 sequence is CATSRWTSGSADTQYF. The CDR3 nucleotides are TGTGCCACCAGCCGTTGGACTAGCGGGAGCGCAGATACGCAGTATTTT.

The chain is built from TRBV5-1 and TRBJ2-7, with TRBD2 identical over 8 bases. The J call is uncertain, as TRBJ2-5 better fits the DNA end. This CDR3 contains 16 residues. Germline CDR1 and CDR2: SGHRS and YFSETQ. For the CDR3, the DNA is TGCGCCAGCAGCCCTGGCAGCGTCGGGAGGGGCGAGACCCAGTACTTC. Translating it yields CASSPGSVGRGETQYF.

Only a few counts were recorded for this clonotype. The chain uses TRBV20-1 and TRBJ1-2; D is perhaps TRBD1 (6 bases). Looked up from germline, CDR1 is DFQATT and CDR2 is SNEGSKA (reference sequence). The CDR3 runs 13 residues. Trimming removed 5 bases from V and 0 bases from J, with 10 bases in between. CDR3 sequence (DNA): TGCAGTGCTCAGGACAGTCCTAACTATGGCTACACCTTC. The encoded protein is CSAQDSPNYGYTF.

The chain is built from TRBV12-3 or TRBV12-4 and TRBJ1-2; 8 nucleotides agree with TRBD1. CDR3 length: 15 residues. V gave up 3 bases and J gave up 0 bases; unmatched junction bases: 3. Here the CDR3 DNA reads TGTGCCAGCAGTTTTCAGGGGGCGTCTAACTATGGCTACACCTTC. Translated, it gives CASSFQGASNYGYTF.

For this clonotype: Relative to the germline gene, one junction end is altered; a read error may explain this. This chain joins TRBV7-8 and TRBJ2-5; tentatively, D is TRBD1 (5 bases). The CDR3 is made up of 15 amino acids. Germline CDR1 and CDR2: SGHVS and FQNEAQ. The CDR3 bases are TGTGCCAGCAGCTTAGTCCAGGGAACACAAGAGACCCGGTACTTC. Protein: CASSLVQGTQETRYF.

This chain connects TRBV7-8 to TRBJ1-1, with D tentatively TRBD1 (6 bases). The CDR3 consists of 15 residues. Germline assignment: CDR1 SGHVS and CDR2 FQNEAQ. V gave up 4 bases and J gave up 0 bases, with 12 bases separating them. The CDR3 DNA follows: TGTGCCAGCAGCTCCTACGGACAGTTGAACACTGAAGCTTTCTTT. Amino acids: CASSSYGQLNTEAFF. Variable domain in full (rest from reference TRBV7-8 and TRBJ1-1): GAGVSQSPRYKVAKRGQDVALRCDPISGHVSLFWYQQALGQGPEFLTYFQNEAQLDKSGLPSDRFFAERPEGSVSTLKIQRTQQEDSAVYLCASSSYGQLNTEAFFGQGTRLTVV.

This clonotype was seen a few times. The genes are TRBV7-2 and TRBJ1-2; no firm D call. Looked up from germline, CDR1 is SGHTA and CDR2 is FQGNSA. V dropped 5 bases and J dropped 5 bases, with 12 bases sitting between them. This CDR3 has 13 amino acids. CDR3 in amino acids: CASSRGWGYGYTF. CDR3 coding DNA: TGTGCCAGCAGCCGAGGTTGGGGATATGGCTACACCTTC.

This sequence joins TRBV20-1 and TRBJ2-1; tentatively, D is TRBD2 (5 bases). Germline-derived CDR1 and CDR2 are DFQATT and SNEGSKA (reference sequence). The CDR3 runs 12 residues. Deletions cut 4 bases from V and 8 bases from J, with 12 bases between. CDR3 sequence (DNA): TGCAGTGCTATCGGACCCGGGGATGAGCAGTTCTTC. This encodes CSAIGPGDEQFF.

The rearrangement links TRBV19 to TRBJ2-1, with TRBD1 identical over 8 bases. The J segment lost 6 bases and the V segment lost 4 bases, leaving 8 bases of the junction unmatched. The CDR3 runs 15 residues. Germline CDR1 reads LNHDA; CDR2 reads SQIVND (reference sequence). The CDR3 DNA is TGTGCCAGTAGTAGCGGACAGGGTGATGCCAATGAGCAGTTCTTC. Amino acids: CASSSGQGDANEQFF.

The gene calls are TRBV3-1 and TRBJ2-1, with D possibly being TRBD2 (5 bases). The germline V gene has CDR1 LGHDT and CDR2 YNNKEL (reference sequence). The V gene lost 0 bases and the J gene lost 0 bases, with 12 bases spanning the gap. The CDR3 totals 17 residues. CDR3 bases: TGTGCCAGCAGCCAAGAAGGCGGGTTCTTCTCCTACAATGAGCAGTTCTTC. The encoded protein is CASSQEGGFFSYNEQFF.

This clonotype was counted a few times. DNA of the CDR3: TGTGCCAGCAGCTTGGCGACCCGGACGGGAGCAACTAATGAAAAACTGTTTTTT. Its translation: CASSLATRTGATNEKLFF. The chain recombines TRBV5-5 with TRBJ1-4; D is unresolved. The V and J ends lost 0 bases and 0 bases respectively, with 15 bases between them. Per germline, CDR1 SGHKS and CDR2 YYEKEE (reference sequence). The CDR3 has 18 residues.

The V and J genes are TRBV5-1 and TRBJ2-1; the D call may be TRBD1 or TRBD2 (5 bases each). In germline, CDR1 is SGHRS, CDR2 YFSETQ. V was trimmed by 2 bases and J by 5 bases, leaving 11 bases between them. The CDR3 spans 14 residues. CDR3 sequence: CASSFRDGDNEQFF. For the CDR3, the DNA is TGCGCCAGCAGCTTCCGGGACGGGGACAATGAGCAGTTCTTC. The full variable domain, completed using reference TRBV5-1 and TRBJ2-1, is KAGVTQTPRYLIKTRGQQVTLSCSPISGHRSVSWYQQTPGQGLQFLFEYFSETQRNKGNFPGRFSGRQFSNSRSEMNVSTLELGDSALYLCASSFRDGDNEQFFGPGTRLTVL.